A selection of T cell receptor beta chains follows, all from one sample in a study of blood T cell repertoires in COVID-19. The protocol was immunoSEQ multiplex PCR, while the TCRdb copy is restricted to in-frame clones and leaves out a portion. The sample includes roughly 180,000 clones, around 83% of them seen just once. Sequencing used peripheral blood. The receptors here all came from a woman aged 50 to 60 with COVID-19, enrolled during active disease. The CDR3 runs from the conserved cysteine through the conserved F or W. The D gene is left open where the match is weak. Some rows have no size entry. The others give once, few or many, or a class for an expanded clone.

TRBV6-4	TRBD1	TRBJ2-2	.	TGTGCCAGCAGCAGGATGACAGGGACCGGGGAGCTGTTTTTT	CASSRMTGTGELFF
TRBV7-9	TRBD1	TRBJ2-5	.	TGTGCCAGCAGCTTGCAGGGGGCCGAGACCCAGTACTTC	CASSLQGAETQYF
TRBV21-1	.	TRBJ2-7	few	TGTGCCAGCCGAGAGCGGGACTCCTACGAGCAGTACTTC	CASRERDSYEQYF
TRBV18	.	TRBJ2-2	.	TGTGCCAGCTCACCACCGACCTTCCGAGGGTCGAACACCGGGGAGCTGTTTTTT	CASSPPTFRGSNTGELFF
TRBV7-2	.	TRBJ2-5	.	TGTGCCAGCAGCTTAGGGTGGGGGGGCCGATCGGAGACCCAGTACTTC	CASSLGWGGRSETQYF
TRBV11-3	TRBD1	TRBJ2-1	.	TGTGCCAGCAGCTTTTCAGGGGGAGTACACAATGAGCAGTTCTTC	CASSFSGGVHNEQFF
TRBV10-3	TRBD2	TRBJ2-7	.	TGTGCCACCTCCGGGACTAGCGGACTCTCCTACGAGCAGTACTTC	CATSGTSGLSYEQYF
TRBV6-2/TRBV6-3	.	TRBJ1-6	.	TGTGCCAGCAGTTCCCGGTCGTCAAATTCACCCCTCCACTTT	CASSSRSSNSPLHF
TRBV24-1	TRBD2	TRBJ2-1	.	TGTGCCACCAGTAGTTACAGCGGGGGGTTGAATGAGCAGTTCTTC	CATSSYSGGLNEQFF
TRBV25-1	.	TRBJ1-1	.	TGTGCCAGCAGTGAATTTGGACAGAGCAACACTGAAGCTTTCTTT	CASSEFGQSNTEAFF
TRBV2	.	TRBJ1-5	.	TGTGCCAGCGGGGGGATTAGCAATCAGCCCCAGCATTTT	CASGGISNQPQHF
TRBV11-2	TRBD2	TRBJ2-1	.	TGTGCCAGCAGCTCGGGACTAGCGGGGTTGCAGTTCTTC	CASSSGLAGLQFF
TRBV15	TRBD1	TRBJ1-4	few	TGTGCCACCAACCGGGACAGATCTAATGAAAAACTGTTTTTT	CATNRDRSNEKLFF
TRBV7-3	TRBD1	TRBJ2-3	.	TGTGCCAGCAGCTTAATGGGACAGGGGTCAGATACGCAGTATTTT	CASSLMGQGSDTQYF
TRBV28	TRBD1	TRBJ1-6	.	TGTGCCAGCAGTTCGGGGACAGGGGGAAATTCACCCCTCCACTTT	CASSSGTGGNSPLHF